Described below is a single TCR beta chain sequence and its context. Its matching antigen is unknown. With 0 bases removed from V and 0 bases from J, the gap between germline ends came to 6 bases. The germline V gene has CDR1 SGHRS and CDR2 YFSETQ. CDR3 size: 15 residues. These data are taken from a study of cytomegalovirus exposure and HLA in healthy donors. Study-level results: Among TCR sequences, most were rare, though some public TCRs appeared in many donors. In vitro checks showed that a few CMV-associated chains really do target CMV antigens. There were reportedly fewer N-insertions in an Asian-associated ancestry cluster than the approximately 600-donor mean, in a later analysis. Available immune exposure information covered CMV serostatus only.

The PCR used 60 Vbeta and 13 Jbeta primers. TCRdb's copy holds only in-frame clones and misses some; the assay was immunoSEQ multiplex PCR. The table includes hundreds of thousands of clones, 75% to 85% detected once. This chain links TRBV5-1 with TRBJ1-4; D gene uncertain. The sequencing sample was made of PBMCs. The TCR originated in a woman aged 60 to 75 in good health and CMV-seropositive. The CDR3 protein is CASSLGAATNEKLFF. In DNA form, the CDR3 reads TGCGCCAGCAGCTTGGGAGCTGCAACTAATGAAAAACTGTTTTTT.